Below, 24 T cell receptor beta chains from the same sample are listed, as sequenced in a study of cytomegalovirus exposure and HLA in healthy donors. In the PCR, 60 Vbeta and 13 Jbeta primers were used. The data were produced by immunoSEQ multiplex PCR, yet TCRdb's version contains in-frame clones alone and is incomplete. The data include about 130,000 clones; the top ten clones carry 2.5% to 3%. What was sequenced was PBMCs. The receptors originated from a man between 25 and 39 years old in good health and CMV-seronegative.

The chain employs TRBV9 and TRBJ2-3, with 7 bases fitting TRBD1. CDR3 length equals 16 residues. Unmatched junction bases numbered 12, after V lost 4 bases and J lost 4 bases. Germline V lookup: CDR1 SGDLS, CDR2 YYNGEE. DNA for the CDR3: TGTGCCAGCAGCCCTTCGACAGGGCATGGGGCAGATACGCAGTATTTT. Protein: CASSPSTGHGADTQYF.

The chain combines TRBV11-2 with TRBJ1-3; no definite D call. This CDR3 is built from 15 residues. V gave up 0 bases and J gave up 4 bases, with 10 bases separating them. Germline V gene lookup returns CDR1 SGHAT and CDR2 FQNNGV. CDR3 loop: CASSLEPGVGNTIYF. In nucleotides, the CDR3 is TGTGCCAGCAGCTTAGAGCCCGGGGTCGGAAACACCATATATTTT.

The rearrangement joins TRBV28 to TRBJ1-5; D not certain. With 6 bases removed from V and 9 bases from J, the gap between germline ends came to 15 bases. This CDR3 contains 13 residues. CDR1 MDHEN and CDR2 SYDVKM come from the germline V gene. CDR3 sequence reads: CASRRPGDLPQHF. The CDR3 DNA follows: TGTGCCAGCAGGCGCCCTGGAGATCTGCCCCAGCATTTT.

The genes are TRBV5-6 and TRBJ2-5; maybe TRBD2 (5 bases). The CDR3 is 16 residues long. V lost 0 bases, J lost 11 bases, and 23 bases lay in between. Germline-derived CDR1 and CDR2 are SGHDT and YYEEEE. In DNA form, the CDR3 reads TGTGCCAGCAGCTTGGGAATTGGTACTAGATTGTGGGAGCAGTACTTC. This encodes CASSLGIGTRLWEQYF.

The chain has TRBV29-1 and TRBJ2-5; 7 bases map to TRBD2. V was pared by 7 bases and J by 4 bases, with 3 bases of the junction left unmatched. CDR3 length: 11 amino acids. Germline CDR1 SQVTM, CDR2 ANQGSEA. CDR3 in amino acids: CSGGEGETQYF. CDR3 DNA sequence: TGCAGCGGAGGGGAGGGAGAGACCCAGTACTTC.

The chain links TRBV11-3 to TRBJ2-1; no clear D. Trimming removed 4 bases at V and 2 bases at J, with 6 bases between. The CDR3 sequence is 13 residues long. The germline V gene has CDR1 SGHNT and CDR2 YENEEA. CDR3 coding DNA: TGTGCCAGCAGCTCTACCACCTACAATGAGCAGTTCTTC. Protein product: CASSSTTYNEQFF.

The V call is TRBV30, the J call TRBJ1-3; 7 nucleotides match TRBD1. V lost 2 bases to trimming and J lost 2 bases; unmatched junction nucleotides: 3. Germline CDR1 and CDR2: GTSNPN and SVGIG (reference sequence). CDR3 size: 14 residues. The CDR3: CAWSLDRAGNTIYF. Here the CDR3 DNA reads TGTGCCTGGAGTCTCGACAGGGCTGGAAACACCATATATTTT.

This chain connects TRBV14 to TRBJ1-2; TRBD1 agrees at 8 bases. Germline CDR1 and CDR2: SGHDN and FVKESK. The CDR3 runs 16 residues. V lost 4 bases to trimming and J lost 1 base; unmatched junction nucleotides: 8. The CDR3 region has the DNA TGTGCCAGCAGCCCGTGGACAGGGACAGATAACTATGGCTACACCTTC. Protein product: CASSPWTGTDNYGYTF.

The CDR3 DNA reads TGTGCCAGCAACGGGGGACCTAATGAAAAACTGTTTTTT. Protein sequence: CASNGGPNEKLFF. This chain joins TRBV9 and TRBJ1-4; possible D gene TRBD1, 5 bases. The CDR3 contains 13 residues. CDR1 and CDR2 from the germline V gene are SGDLS and YYNGEE. Trimming cost V 6 bases and J 3 bases, with 9 bases left between them.

The J gene is TRBJ1-4, the V gene TRBV28; a possible D gene is TRBD1 (6 bases). The V gene lost 6 bases and the J gene lost 8 bases, with 13 bases spanning the gap. CDR3 length: 13 residues. In germline, CDR1 is MDHEN, CDR2 SYDVKM. The CDR3 nucleotides are TGTGCCAGCAGCTCCGGCAGGGGCGAAAAACTGTTTTTT. It codes for CASSSGRGEKLFF.

The V gene is TRBV2, the J gene TRBJ1-3; possible D gene TRBD1, 6 bases. The germline CDR1 and CDR2 sequences are SNHLY and FYNNEI. Between the trimmed V and J ends, which lost 6 bases and 0 bases, there was a span of 9 bases. The CDR3 is 14 amino acids. CDR3 loop: CASSRGSSGNTIYF. CDR3 DNA: TGTGCCAGCAGCAGGGGCTCCTCTGGAAACACCATATATTTT.

The chain employs TRBV5-1 and TRBJ1-2; possible D gene TRBD1, 5 bases. This CDR3 comprises 14 residues. Trimming took 6 bases from V and 1 from J, leaving 13 bases between them. CDR1 is SGHRS and CDR2 is YFSETQ in the germline V gene. The CDR3 sequence: CASNPGVINYGYTF. CDR3 coding DNA: TGCGCCAGCAATCCGGGGGTAATTAACTATGGCTACACCTTC.

The V and J genes are TRBV5-6 and TRBJ2-2, with 10 bases matching TRBD1. This CDR3 comprises 16 residues. Germline assignment: CDR1 SGHDT and CDR2 YYEEEE. Losses at the gene ends were 5 bases for V and 5 bases for J; bases not matched to a gene: 9. This CDR3 is CASRWDRGRGTGELFF. CDR3 sequence (DNA): TGTGCCAGCAGATGGGACAGGGGACGCGGGACCGGGGAGCTGTTTTTT.

The chain links TRBV28 to TRBJ1-1; 7 nucleotides match TRBD1. Trimming took 6 bases from V and 5 from J; bases not matched to a gene: 9. Germline V gene data show CDR1 as MDHEN and CDR2 as SYDVKM. The CDR3 is 14 residues long. For the CDR3, the DNA is TGTGCCAGCAGCCCCCGACAGGGCCGGACTGAAGCTTTCTTT. It translates to CASSPRQGRTEAFF.

V and J are TRBV28 and TRBJ1-1, with 10 positions matching TRBD1. Germline lookup yields CDR1 MDHEN and CDR2 SYDVKM. J gave up 4 bases and V 8 bases, and 7 bases lay outside the gene matches. The CDR3 spans 14 residues. The CDR3 DNA is TGTGCCAGCCTCGATCGGACAGGGGGCACTGAAGCTTTCTTT. It codes for CASLDRTGGTEAFF.

The chain employs TRBV29-1 and TRBJ2-3; TRBD2 matches at 9 bases. Germline CDR1 is SQVTM and CDR2 is ANQGSEA. The CDR3 is 15 amino acids. The V gene end was trimmed by 4 bases and the J gene end by 5 bases; junction bases not matched to a gene: 10. CDR3 in DNA: TGCAGCGTTGGCGGTCTAGCGGGAATTCGAGATACGCAGTATTTT. Protein: CSVGGLAGIRDTQYF.

The chain has TRBV27 and TRBJ1-2; D gene uncertain. Germline V gene data show CDR1 as MNHEY and CDR2 as SMNVEV (reference sequence). Between the trimmed V and J ends, which lost 5 bases and 8 bases, there was a span of 15 bases. This CDR3 comprises 13 residues. The CDR3 is CASSQTFFGGYTF. CDR3 nucleotide sequence: TGTGCCAGCAGTCAAACATTCTTCGGGGGCTACACCTTC.

This chain connects TRBV5-4 to TRBJ2-2; the match to TRBD2 covers 7 bases. Germline CDR1 SGHNT, CDR2 YYREEE (reference sequence). The CDR3 extends over 16 amino acids. V shed 4 bases, J shed 4 bases, and the junction held 10 bases outside the gene matches. The CDR3 DNA reads TGTGCCAGCAGCCTCCGGGCGGGAGTCGGCACCGGGGAGCTGTTTTTT. Translated: CASSLRAGVGTGELFF.

The gene calls are TRBV7-9 and TRBJ1-1, with D uncertain. This CDR3 spans 13 amino acids. V was cut by 1 base and J by 7 bases, with 10 bases left in between. The germline V gene has CDR1 SEHNR and CDR2 FQNEAQ (reference sequence). This CDR3 is CASSLDVLLEAFF. CDR3 DNA: TGTGCCAGCAGCTTAGACGTCCTACTTGAAGCTTTCTTT.

The CDR3 region has the DNA TGTGCCAGCAGCTTGGCCAGAACAGGGGGCGACTACTATGGCTACACCTTC. The encoded protein is CASSLARTGGDYYGYTF. The rearrangement joins TRBV5-4 to TRBJ1-2; 9 bases line up with TRBD1. The CDR3 is made up of 17 amino acids. The trim removed 0 bases at V and 3 bases at J, leaving 9 bases unmatched. From germline, CDR1 is SGHNT and CDR2 YYREEE (reference sequence).

The rearrangement joins TRBV2 to TRBJ2-7; D is perhaps TRBD1 (8 bases). The germline gives CDR1 SNHLY, CDR2 FYNNEI. The CDR3 runs to 13 residues. V was pared by 4 bases and J by 4 bases, with 11 bases between. CDR3 sequence: CASSAQGGYEQYF. The CDR3 region has the DNA TGTGCCAGCAGTGCACAGGGGGGGTACGAGCAGTACTTC. The complete variable domain, with remaining parts taken from reference TRBV2 and TRBJ2-7, reads EPEVTQTPSHQVTQMGQEVILRCVPISNHLYFYWYRQILGQKVEFLVSFYNNEISEKSEIFDDQFSVERPDGSNFTLKIRSTKLEDSAMYFCASSAQGGYEQYFGPGTRLTVT.

This chain joins TRBV7-2 and TRBJ1-5, with 7 nucleotides matching TRBD1. In germline, CDR1 is SGHTA, CDR2 FQGNSA. With 5 bases clipped from V and 6 bases from J, the junction kept 16 bases outside the gene matches. The CDR3 length is 17 residues. The CDR3 nucleotides read TGTGCCAGCAGCCTCGGGGTCTTAGGGGGCGTCGGTCAGCCCCAGCATTTT. This translates into CASSLGVLGGVGQPQHF.

The rearrangement uses TRBV27 and TRBJ2-1; D is unclear. V was cut by 6 bases and J by 9 bases, with 12 bases left in between. This CDR3 comprises 12 residues. Germline V CDR1 and CDR2: MNHEY, SMNVEV (reference sequence). The CDR3 loop is CASSRTTGEQFF. The DNA of the CDR3 is TGTGCCAGCAGCCGAACTACCGGTGAGCAGTTCTTC.

This chain joins TRBV30 and TRBJ1-1; possible D gene TRBD1, 5 bases. This CDR3 region has 13 residues. In germline, CDR1 is GTSNPN, CDR2 SVGIG (reference sequence). Between the trimmed V and J ends, which lost 4 bases and 5 bases, there was a span of 14 bases. The CDR3 DNA follows: TGTGCCTGGACAGCAGGGCGTTTGACTGAAGCTTTCTTT. It specifies CAWTAGRLTEAFF.